This T cell receptor (beta chain) is drawn from a study of beta chain features in type 1 diabetes. Trimming cost V 4 bases and J 5 bases, with 11 bases left between them. CDR3 length: 14 amino acids. The germline gives CDR1 KGHSH, CDR2 LQKENI. Since all of the isolated RNA was reverse transcribed, expressed TCRB transcripts were what got sequenced. The protocol was immunoSEQ multiplex PCR, while the TCRdb copy is restricted to in-frame clones and leaves out a portion. The sample consists of a few hundred thousand clones, roughly 11% of them appearing once. This clone came up a few times. The sample was central memory CD4+ T cells from blood. This TCR was recovered from a young man in good health. The V call is TRBV18, the J call TRBJ1-4; D unclear. The CDR3 is CASSRASSNEKLFF. CDR3 DNA: TGTGCCAGCTCACGGGCTTCGAGCAATGAAAAACTGTTTTTT.